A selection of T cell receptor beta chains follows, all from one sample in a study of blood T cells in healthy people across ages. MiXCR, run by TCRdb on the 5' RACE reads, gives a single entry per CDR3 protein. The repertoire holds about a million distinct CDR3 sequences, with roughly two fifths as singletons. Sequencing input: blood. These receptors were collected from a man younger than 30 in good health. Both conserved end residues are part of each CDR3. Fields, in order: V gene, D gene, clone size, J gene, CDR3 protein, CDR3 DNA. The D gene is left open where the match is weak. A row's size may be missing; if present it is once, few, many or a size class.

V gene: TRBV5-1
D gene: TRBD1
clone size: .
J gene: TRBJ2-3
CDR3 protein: CASSRQGGRPEIRSTDTQYF
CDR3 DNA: TGCGCCAGCAGCCGACAGGGGGGTCGACCGGAAATTCGAAGCACAGATACGCAGTATTTT

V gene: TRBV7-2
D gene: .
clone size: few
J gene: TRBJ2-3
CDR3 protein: CASSLPSQDTQYF
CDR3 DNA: TGTGCCAGCAGCTTACCTTCGCAAGATACGCAGTATTTT

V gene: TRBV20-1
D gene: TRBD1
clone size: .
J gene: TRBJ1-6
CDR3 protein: CSASDRDPSPLHF
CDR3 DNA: TGCAGTGCTTCAGACAGGGATCCTTCACCCCTCCACTTT

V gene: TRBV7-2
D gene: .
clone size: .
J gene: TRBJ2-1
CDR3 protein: CASSLWRNGDDEQFF
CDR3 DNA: TGTGCCAGCAGCTTATGGCGGAACGGTGACGATGAGCAGTTCTTC

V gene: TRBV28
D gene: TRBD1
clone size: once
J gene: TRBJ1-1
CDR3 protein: CASSLKALDRGPTEAFF
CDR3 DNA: TGTGCCAGCAGTTTAAAGGCCCTTGACAGGGGGCCCACTGAAGCTTTCTTT

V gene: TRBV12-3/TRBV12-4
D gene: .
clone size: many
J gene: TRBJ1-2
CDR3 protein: CASSVGTNYGYTF
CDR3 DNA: TGTGCCAGCAGCGTAGGTACTAACTATGGCTACACCTTC

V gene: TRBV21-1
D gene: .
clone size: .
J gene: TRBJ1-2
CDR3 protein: CASSLPGQLTNYGYTF
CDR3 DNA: TGTGCCAGCAGCCTACCGGGACAACTAACCAACTATGGCTACACCTTC

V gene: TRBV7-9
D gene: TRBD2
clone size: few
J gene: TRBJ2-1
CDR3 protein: CAPRLADYNEQFF
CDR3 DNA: TGTGCCCCCAGACTAGCGGACTACAATGAGCAGTTCTTC

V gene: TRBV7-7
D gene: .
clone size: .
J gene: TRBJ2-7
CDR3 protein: CASSLVGHEKQYF
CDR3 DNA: TGTGCTAGCAGCTTAGTAGGACACGAGAAGCAGTACTTC

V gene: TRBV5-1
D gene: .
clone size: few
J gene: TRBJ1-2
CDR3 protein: CASSFRGITSSYGYTF
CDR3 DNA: TGCGCCAGCAGCTTTAGGGGAATCACTTCGAGTTATGGCTACACCTTC

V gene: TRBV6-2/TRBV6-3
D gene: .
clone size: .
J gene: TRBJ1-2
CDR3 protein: CASSYTGQHGYTF
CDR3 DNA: TGTGCCAGCAGTTACACCGGGCAGCATGGCTACACCTTC

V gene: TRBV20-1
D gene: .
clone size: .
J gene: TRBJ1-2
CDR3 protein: CSATGGDRSYGYTF
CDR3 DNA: TGCAGTGCTACCGGGGGCGATCGTAGCTATGGCTACACCTTC

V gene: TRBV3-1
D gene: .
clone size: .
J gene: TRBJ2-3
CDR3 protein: CASSQGAGGGTDTQYF
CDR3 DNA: TGTGCCAGCAGCCAAGGAGCCGGGGGCGGCACAGATACGCAGTATTTT

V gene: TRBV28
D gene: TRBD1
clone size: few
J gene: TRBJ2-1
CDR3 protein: CASSIQGNEQFF
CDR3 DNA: TGTGCCAGCAGCATACAGGGGAATGAGCAGTTCTTC

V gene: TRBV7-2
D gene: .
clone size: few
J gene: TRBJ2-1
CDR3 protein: CASSTTYNEQFF
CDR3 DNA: TGTGCCAGCAGTACAACGTACAATGAGCAGTTCTTC

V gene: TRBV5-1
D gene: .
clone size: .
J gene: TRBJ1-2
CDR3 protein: CASSLAPEIYGYTF
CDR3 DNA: TGCGCCAGCAGCTTGGCTCCAGAAATCTATGGCTACACCTTC

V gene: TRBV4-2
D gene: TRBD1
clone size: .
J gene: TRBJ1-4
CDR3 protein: CASSQEGGPPTNEKLFF
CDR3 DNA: TGTGCCAGCAGCCAAGAAGGGGGCCCCCCAACTAATGAAAAACTGTTTTTT

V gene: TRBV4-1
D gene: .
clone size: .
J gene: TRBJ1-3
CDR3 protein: CASSQAQRGSGNTIYF
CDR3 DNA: TGCGCCAGCAGCCAAGCCCAGAGGGGGTCTGGAAACACCATATATTTT

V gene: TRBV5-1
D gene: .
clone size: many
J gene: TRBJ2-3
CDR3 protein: CASSLEQGINTQYF
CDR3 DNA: TGCGCCAGCAGCTTGGAACAGGGCATAAATACGCAGTATTTT

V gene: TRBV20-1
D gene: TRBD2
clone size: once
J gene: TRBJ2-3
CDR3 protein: CSAKPSGGYTDTQYF
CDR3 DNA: TGCAGTGCGAAACCTAGCGGGGGGTACACAGATACGCAGTATTTT

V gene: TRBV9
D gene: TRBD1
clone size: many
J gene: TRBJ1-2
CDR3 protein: CASSLTGEDYGYTF
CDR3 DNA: TGTGCCAGCAGCCTGACAGGGGAAGACTATGGCTACACCTTC

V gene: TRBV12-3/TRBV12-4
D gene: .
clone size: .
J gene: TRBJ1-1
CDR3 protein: CASSLTYIGRTEAFF
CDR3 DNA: TGTGCCAGCAGCCTAACCTACATCGGCCGCACTGAAGCTTTCTTT